This is a list of T cell receptor beta chains from one sample in a study of type 1 regulatory T cells. Their target antigens are unknown. TCRdb re-derived calls from the reads in MiXCR, one entry per CDR3 protein. The repertoire consists of roughly 68,000 distinct CDR3 sequences, with about 62% occurring once and the leading ten covering 7.6%. The sample taken for sequencing was cultured T cells, either the whole culture or a sorted T cell fraction (not recorded which). The receptor source for this set is a human donor in good health. CDR3s include the opening cysteine and the closing phenylalanine or tryptophan. Fields, in order: J gene, D gene, V gene, CDR3 length, clone size, CDR3 protein, CDR3 DNA. D genes are given only for firm matches. Size is stated for part of the rows, as once, few or many counts, or as a class when the clone is expanded.

J gene: TRBJ2-5
D gene: .
V gene: TRBV5-1
CDR3 length: 13
clone size: few
CDR3 protein: CASAGLPQETQYF
CDR3 DNA: TGCGCCAGCGCCGGACTACCCCAAGAGACCCAGTACTTC

J gene: TRBJ2-5
D gene: .
V gene: TRBV7-8
CDR3 length: 17
clone size: once
CDR3 protein: CASSLSGDPRRSETQYF
CDR3 DNA: TGTGCCAGCAGCTTATCGGGGGACCCCCGGCGGTCAGAGACCCAGTACTTC

J gene: TRBJ2-7
D gene: .
V gene: TRBV5-1
CDR3 length: 14
clone size: .
CDR3 protein: CASSSFGGDYEQYF
CDR3 DNA: TGCGCCAGCAGCTCTTTTGGGGGAGACTACGAGCAGTACTTC

J gene: TRBJ1-3
D gene: .
V gene: TRBV18
CDR3 length: 16
clone size: .
CDR3 protein: CASSPQQVSSGNTIYF
CDR3 DNA: TGTGCCAGCTCACCACAACAGGTGAGCTCTGGAAACACCATATATTTT

J gene: TRBJ2-5
D gene: .
V gene: TRBV20-1
CDR3 length: 16
clone size: .
CDR3 protein: CSAGDLPLQSQETQYF
CDR3 DNA: TGCAGTGCTGGAGACCTACCATTACAGAGCCAAGAGACCCAGTACTTC

J gene: TRBJ2-3
D gene: .
V gene: TRBV20-1
CDR3 length: 15
clone size: .
CDR3 protein: CSVSQATLFGDTQYF
CDR3 DNA: TGCAGTGTGTCCCAGGCCACCCTCTTCGGGGATACGCAGTATTTT

J gene: TRBJ2-2
D gene: TRBD1
V gene: TRBV5-5
CDR3 length: 15
clone size: .
CDR3 protein: CASSLRTGGTGELFF
CDR3 DNA: TGTGCCAGCAGCCTCCGGACAGGGGGCACCGGGGAGCTGTTTTTT

J gene: TRBJ2-2
D gene: .
V gene: TRBV12-3/TRBV12-4
CDR3 length: 16
clone size: .
CDR3 protein: CASSSPQGRQTGELLF
CDR3 DNA: TGTGCCAGCAGTTCCCCGCAGGGGAGACAAACCGGGGAGCTGTTATTT

J gene: TRBJ2-2
D gene: TRBD2
V gene: TRBV6-1
CDR3 length: 14
clone size: .
CDR3 protein: CASKLAWDTGELFF
CDR3 DNA: TGTGCCAGCAAACTAGCGTGGGACACCGGGGAGCTGTTTTTT

J gene: TRBJ1-3
D gene: .
V gene: TRBV9
CDR3 length: 14
clone size: .
CDR3 protein: CASSVQSSGNTIYF
CDR3 DNA: TGTGCCAGCAGCGTACAGAGCTCTGGAAACACCATATATTTT

J gene: TRBJ2-2
D gene: .
V gene: TRBV7-6
CDR3 length: 13
clone size: .
CDR3 protein: CASRKTATGELFF
CDR3 DNA: TGTGCCAGCAGAAAGACTGCGACCGGGGAGCTGTTTTTT

J gene: TRBJ2-1
D gene: TRBD2
V gene: TRBV3-1
CDR3 length: 16
clone size: .
CDR3 protein: CASSQDRSGGDNEQFF
CDR3 DNA: TGTGCCAGCAGCCAAGATCGTAGCGGGGGGGACAATGAGCAGTTCTTC

J gene: TRBJ2-7
D gene: .
V gene: TRBV20-1
CDR3 length: 13
clone size: .
CDR3 protein: CSASTSPGYEQYF
CDR3 DNA: TGCAGTGCTAGTACCTCGCCCGGGTACGAGCAGTACTTC

J gene: TRBJ2-3
D gene: TRBD1
V gene: TRBV5-1
CDR3 length: 14
clone size: once
CDR3 protein: CASSSQGVTDTQYF
CDR3 DNA: TGCGCCAGCAGCTCCCAGGGGGTCACAGATACGCAGTATTTT

J gene: TRBJ2-1
D gene: .
V gene: TRBV7-6
CDR3 length: 16
clone size: .
CDR3 protein: CASSLAYRSPYNEQFF
CDR3 DNA: TGTGCCAGCAGCTTAGCGTATCGGAGCCCTTACAATGAGCAGTTCTTC

J gene: TRBJ1-2
D gene: .
V gene: TRBV25-1
CDR3 length: 12
clone size: once
CDR3 protein: CASSELGQGYTF
CDR3 DNA: TGTGCCAGCAGTGAATTGGGGCAGGGCTACACCTTC

J gene: TRBJ2-5
D gene: TRBD2
V gene: TRBV5-1
CDR3 length: 16
clone size: .
CDR3 protein: CASSLGASGSRETQYF
CDR3 DNA: TGCGCCAGCAGCTTGGGTGCTAGCGGGAGCAGAGAGACCCAGTACTTC

J gene: TRBJ2-3
D gene: TRBD2
V gene: TRBV19
CDR3 length: 16
clone size: few
CDR3 protein: CASSVDSGRITDTQYF
CDR3 DNA: TGTGCCAGTAGTGTCGATAGCGGGAGAATCACAGATACGCAGTATTTT

J gene: TRBJ2-1
D gene: TRBD1
V gene: TRBV6-1
CDR3 length: 15
clone size: .
CDR3 protein: CASSEDRGFDNEQFF
CDR3 DNA: TGTGCCAGCAGTGAAGACAGGGGGTTCGACAATGAGCAGTTCTTC

J gene: TRBJ2-3
D gene: TRBD2
V gene: TRBV5-1
CDR3 length: 16
clone size: .
CDR3 protein: CASSLPGLAGTDTQYF
CDR3 DNA: TGCGCCAGCAGCTTGCCTGGACTAGCGGGCACAGATACGCAGTATTTT

J gene: TRBJ2-3
D gene: TRBD2
V gene: TRBV4-2
CDR3 length: 15
clone size: .
CDR3 protein: CASSPASGGGDTQYF
CDR3 DNA: TGTGCCAGCAGCCCCGCTAGCGGGGGGGGGGATACGCAGTATTTT

J gene: TRBJ2-5
D gene: .
V gene: TRBV12-3/TRBV12-4
CDR3 length: 13
clone size: .
CDR3 protein: CASSLQAGETQYF
CDR3 DNA: TGTGCCAGCAGTTTACAGGCGGGAGAGACCCAGTACTTC

J gene: TRBJ1-6
D gene: .
V gene: TRBV20-1
CDR3 length: 16
clone size: .
CDR3 protein: CSARPVAQANNSPLHF
CDR3 DNA: TGCAGTGCTAGGCCTGTGGCACAGGCGAATAATTCACCCCTCCACTTT

J gene: TRBJ2-2
D gene: TRBD2
V gene: TRBV5-1
CDR3 length: 19
clone size: .
CDR3 protein: CASSLEVVAGGPGTGELFF
CDR3 DNA: TGCGCCAGCAGCTTGGAGGTGGTAGCGGGAGGGCCCGGCACCGGGGAGCTGTTTTTT

J gene: TRBJ2-1
D gene: .
V gene: TRBV4-3
CDR3 length: 14
clone size: once
CDR3 protein: CASSLYTGEVEQFF
CDR3 DNA: TGCGCCAGCAGCCTGTACACCGGAGAGGTTGAGCAGTTCTTC

J gene: TRBJ2-5
D gene: .
V gene: TRBV2
CDR3 length: 12
clone size: once
CDR3 protein: CAARDQQETQYF
CDR3 DNA: TGTGCCGCCAGGGATCAGCAAGAGACCCAGTACTTC

J gene: TRBJ2-6
D gene: TRBD2
V gene: TRBV2
CDR3 length: 20
clone size: few
CDR3 protein: CASIGTAWLAGVSGANVLTF
CDR3 DNA: TGTGCCAGCATCGGGACAGCGTGGCTAGCGGGGGTCTCTGGGGCCAACGTCCTGACTTTC

J gene: TRBJ2-2
D gene: .
V gene: TRBV6-4
CDR3 length: 16
clone size: .
CDR3 protein: CASSESPRVYTGELFF
CDR3 DNA: TGTGCCAGCAGTGAATCCCCCAGGGTGTACACCGGGGAGCTGTTTTTT

J gene: TRBJ2-7
D gene: .
V gene: TRBV5-1
CDR3 length: 14
clone size: .
CDR3 protein: CASSDPRSSYEQYF
CDR3 DNA: TGCGCCAGCAGCGACCCACGAAGCTCCTACGAGCAGTACTTC